This TCR beta chain was captured in a study of cytomegalovirus exposure and HLA in healthy donors. Looking at the study overall: Out of approximately 170 million T cells, an earlier analysis found roughly 110 million unique TCR beta sequences in total. The Caucasian-associated ancestry cluster contained around four fifths of the roughly 400 genotyped donors.

As for this clone: Antigen specificity is unknown.

These donors, healthy bone marrow donors, were studied. Both 60 Vbeta primers and 13 Jbeta primers went into the PCR. Only in-frame clones appear in the TCRdb table, and some are missing; sequencing was by immunoSEQ multiplex PCR. The sample shows 150,000 to 200,000 clones, roughly 79% of them seen only once. Study results and limitations: Later analysis associated a missense DCLRE1C variant with TCR beta V- and J-gene trimming.

V gave up 5 bases and J gave up 0 bases; unmatched junction bases: 11. The germline gives CDR1 SEHNR, CDR2 FQNEAQ (reference sequence). The CDR3 is made up of 17 amino acids. This TCR was recovered from a man aged 45-60 years in good health and CMV-seropositive. Sequencing was done on a sample of PBMCs. This chain uses TRBV7-9 with TRBJ1-1; 8 nucleotides line up with TRBD1. CDR3 loop: CASSPDRQGRLNTEAFF. CDR3 nucleotide sequence: TGTGCCAGCAGCCCCGACCGACAGGGGAGGTTGAACACTGAAGCTTTCTTT.